This TCR beta chain was documented in a study of spatial heterogeneity in lung cancer. Germline-derived CDR1 and CDR2 are SGHVS and FNYEAQ. V dropped 0 bases and J dropped 1 base, with 8 bases sitting between them. The CDR3 has 15 residues. Time point indicated: sample taken at primary tumor resection. The input material, whole RNA from tumor, nontumor lung or frozen PBMC, was sequenced unsorted. TCR cDNA molecules each carried a unique molecular identifier. TCRdb used MiXCR to reprocess the 5' RACE reads, holding one entry per CDR3 protein. In the table there are some 39,000 distinct CDR3 sequences, approximately 6.8% of which are singletons.

This specimen consisted of PBMCs, obtained at surgery. This chain connects TRBV7-6 to TRBJ2-3; D is possibly TRBD2 (5 bases). The sequence was collected from a female donor with early-stage non-small cell lung cancer. CDR3 amino acids: CASSLAGRGTDTQYF. The DNA for the CDR3 is TGTGCCAGCAGCTTAGCAGGGCGGGGCACAGATACGCAGTATTTT.